This is a list of T cell receptor beta chains from one sample in a study of OX40 agonist ivuxolimab in advanced cancers. The repertoire was sequenced with immunoSEQ multiplex PCR; TCRdb's copy has only in-frame clones and lacks some. This sample has tens of thousands of clones, with roughly 82% found just once. The sample here was CD4+ or CD8+ T cells sorted from blood, taken in a trial of the OX40 agonist ivuxolimab. The receptors stem from an adult with an advanced solid tumor such as melanoma, head and neck, liver or kidney cancer. The CDR3 runs from the conserved cysteine through the conserved F or W. A D gene is named only where the DNA matches it firmly. The size field is filled for only some rows; it gives once, few, many or a size class.

v_gene: TRBV7-9; d_gene: NA; j_gene: TRBJ2-5; abundance: NA; CDR3aa: CASSGVGGYQETQYF; CDR3nt: TGTGCCAGCAGCGGGGTAGGAGGTTACCAAGAGACCCAGTACTTC
v_gene: TRBV4-3; d_gene: NA; j_gene: TRBJ1-2; abundance: NA; CDR3aa: CASSQAVAGYGYTF; CDR3nt: TGCGCCAGCAGCCAAGCTGTGGCCGGCTATGGCTACACCTTC
v_gene: TRBV27; d_gene: TRBD1; j_gene: TRBJ2-1; abundance: NA; CDR3aa: CASSLQGQNEQFF; CDR3nt: TGTGCCAGCAGTTTGCAGGGACAGAATGAGCAGTTCTTC
v_gene: TRBV6-5; d_gene: NA; j_gene: TRBJ1-2; abundance: NA; CDR3aa: CASNTVGDLGYTF; CDR3nt: TGTGCCAGCAACACCGTAGGGGACCTTGGCTACACCTTC
v_gene: TRBV7-2; d_gene: TRBD1; j_gene: TRBJ1-1; abundance: NA; CDR3aa: CASSSRTGAEAFF; CDR3nt: TGTGCCAGCAGCAGCCGGACAGGGGCTGAAGCTTTCTTT
v_gene: TRBV5-6; d_gene: NA; j_gene: TRBJ1-1; abundance: NA; CDR3aa: CASSLFPNTEAFF; CDR3nt: TGTGCCAGCAGCTTGTTCCCGAACACTGAAGCTTTCTTT
v_gene: TRBV2; d_gene: NA; j_gene: TRBJ2-7; abundance: once; CDR3aa: CASSYTYEQYF; CDR3nt: TGTGCCAGCAGTTACACCTACGAGCAGTACTTC
v_gene: TRBV7-2; d_gene: NA; j_gene: TRBJ2-1; abundance: NA; CDR3aa: CASSLARGTVSYNEQFF; CDR3nt: TGTGCCAGCAGCTTAGCGCGGGGGACAGTCTCCTACAATGAGCAGTTCTTC
v_gene: TRBV2; d_gene: TRBD2; j_gene: TRBJ2-5; abundance: few; CDR3aa: CASSEDLTSGVPGTQYF; CDR3nt: TGTGCCAGCAGCGAAGACCTGACTAGCGGGGTCCCAGGGACCCAGTACTTC
v_gene: TRBV19; d_gene: NA; j_gene: TRBJ1-2; abundance: NA; CDR3aa: CASSKAVLGRYGYTF; CDR3nt: TGTGCCAGTAGTAAAGCTGTCTTAGGCCGCTATGGCTACACCTTC
v_gene: TRBV5-5; d_gene: NA; j_gene: TRBJ2-3; abundance: NA; CDR3aa: CASSSAGAGATDTQYF; CDR3nt: TGTGCCAGCAGCTCGGCAGGAGCAGGCGCCACAGATACGCAGTATTTT
v_gene: TRBV7-2; d_gene: NA; j_gene: TRBJ2-3; abundance: NA; CDR3aa: CASSLAQGGDTQYF; CDR3nt: TGTGCCAGCAGCTTAGCCCAGGGAGGAGATACGCAGTATTTT
v_gene: TRBV21-1; d_gene: NA; j_gene: TRBJ2-7; abundance: NA; CDR3aa: CASSKRQGVSYEQYF; CDR3nt: TGTGCCAGCAGCAAGAGACAGGGGGTCTCCTACGAGCAGTACTTC
v_gene: TRBV4-1; d_gene: NA; j_gene: TRBJ2-7; abundance: NA; CDR3aa: CASSPTGTRSSYEQYF; CDR3nt: TGCGCCAGCAGCCCTACCGGGACCCGTAGCTCCTACGAGCAGTACTTC
v_gene: TRBV4-2; d_gene: TRBD1; j_gene: TRBJ1-3; abundance: NA; CDR3aa: CASSYTGVGNTIYF; CDR3nt: TGTGCCAGCAGCTATACAGGGGTCGGAAACACCATATATTTT
v_gene: TRBV19; d_gene: TRBD1; j_gene: TRBJ1-6; abundance: NA; CDR3aa: CASSTTGKDYSPLHF; CDR3nt: TGTGCCAGTAGTACGACAGGGAAGGACTATTCACCCCTCCACTTT
v_gene: TRBV7-2; d_gene: NA; j_gene: TRBJ2-3; abundance: NA; CDR3aa: CASSFEAGDTQYF; CDR3nt: TGTGCCAGCAGCTTCGAGGCAGGAGATACGCAGTATTTT
v_gene: TRBV2; d_gene: NA; j_gene: TRBJ2-7; abundance: NA; CDR3aa: CASMSSLGFSYEQYF; CDR3nt: TGTGCCAGCATGAGCTCTCTTGGATTCTCCTACGAGCAGTACTTC
v_gene: TRBV18; d_gene: TRBD1; j_gene: TRBJ1-6; abundance: NA; CDR3aa: CASSPTQTGADSPLHF; CDR3nt: TGTGCCAGCTCACCGACCCAGACAGGGGCTGATTCACCCCTCCACTTT
v_gene: TRBV11-2; d_gene: TRBD1; j_gene: TRBJ2-2; abundance: NA; CDR3aa: CASSLITGQGPIGELFF; CDR3nt: TGTGCCAGCAGCTTGATCACGGGACAGGGTCCTATCGGGGAGCTGTTTTTT
v_gene: TRBV4-2; d_gene: TRBD1; j_gene: TRBJ2-3; abundance: NA; CDR3aa: CASSPGQAGTDTQYF; CDR3nt: TGTGCCAGCAGCCCAGGACAGGCTGGCACAGATACGCAGTATTTT
v_gene: TRBV19; d_gene: NA; j_gene: TRBJ1-5; abundance: NA; CDR3aa: CASSYQGGNQPQHF; CDR3nt: TGTGCCAGTAGTTACCAGGGAGGCAATCAGCCCCAGCATTTT
v_gene: TRBV5-5; d_gene: TRBD1; j_gene: TRBJ1-2; abundance: NA; CDR3aa: CASRYTGAGYGYTF; CDR3nt: TGTGCCAGCAGATATACAGGGGCTGGCTATGGCTACACCTTC
v_gene: TRBV28; d_gene: TRBD2; j_gene: TRBJ2-3; abundance: NA; CDR3aa: CAILAGGITDTQYF; CDR3nt: TGTGCCATTCTAGCGGGGGGGATCACAGATACGCAGTATTTT
v_gene: TRBV4-3; d_gene: TRBD2; j_gene: TRBJ2-3; abundance: NA; CDR3aa: CASSQEGLAKTDTQYF; CDR3nt: TGCGCCAGCAGCCAAGAGGGACTAGCGAAAACAGATACGCAGTATTTT
v_gene: TRBV7-9; d_gene: NA; j_gene: TRBJ1-2; abundance: few; CDR3aa: CASSVGRARDYGYTF; CDR3nt: TGTGCCAGCAGCGTAGGGAGGGCTCGTGACTATGGCTACACCTTC